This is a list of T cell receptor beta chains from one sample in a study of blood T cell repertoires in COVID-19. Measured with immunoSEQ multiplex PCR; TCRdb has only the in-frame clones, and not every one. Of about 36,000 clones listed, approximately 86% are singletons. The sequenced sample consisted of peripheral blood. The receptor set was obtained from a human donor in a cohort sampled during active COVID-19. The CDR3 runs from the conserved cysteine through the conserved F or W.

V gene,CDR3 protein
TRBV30,CAWSWWAAKNIQYF
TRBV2,CASGLGQVTTNEKLFF
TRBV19,CASSKSTGSYEQYF
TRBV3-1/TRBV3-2,CASSSRDTQYF
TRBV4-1,CASSQASLTNEKLFF
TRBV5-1,CASSLLAGGGAPETQYF
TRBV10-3,CAISESGGASDTQYF
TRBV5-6,CASSLSGAGETQYF
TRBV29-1,CSVMTGIYEQYF
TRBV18,CASSPRQSQNEKLFF
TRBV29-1,CSVGRGVQIGGSYEQYF
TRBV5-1,CASSTTPGHQHTIYF